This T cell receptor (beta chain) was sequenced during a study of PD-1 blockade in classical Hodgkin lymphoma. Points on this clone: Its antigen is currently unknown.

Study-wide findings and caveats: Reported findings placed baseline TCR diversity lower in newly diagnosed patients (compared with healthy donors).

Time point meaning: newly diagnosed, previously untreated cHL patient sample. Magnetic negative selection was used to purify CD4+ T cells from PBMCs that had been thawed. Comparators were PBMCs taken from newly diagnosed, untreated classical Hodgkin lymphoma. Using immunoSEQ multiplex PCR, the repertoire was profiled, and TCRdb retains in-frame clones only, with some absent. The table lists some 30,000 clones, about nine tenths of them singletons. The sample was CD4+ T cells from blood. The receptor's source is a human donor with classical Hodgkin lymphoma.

DNA of the CDR3: TGTGCCAGTAGTAGGGGGGCGGGACAGGGGTACACTGAAGCTTTCTTT. Its translation is CASSRGAGQGYTEAFF. The chain uses TRBV19 and TRBJ1-1, with 10 positions matching TRBD1. The CDR3 is 16 residues long. Trimming cost V 4 bases and J 3 bases; bases outside gene matches: 8. Per the germline V gene, CDR1 is LNHDA and CDR2 is SQIVND (reference sequence).